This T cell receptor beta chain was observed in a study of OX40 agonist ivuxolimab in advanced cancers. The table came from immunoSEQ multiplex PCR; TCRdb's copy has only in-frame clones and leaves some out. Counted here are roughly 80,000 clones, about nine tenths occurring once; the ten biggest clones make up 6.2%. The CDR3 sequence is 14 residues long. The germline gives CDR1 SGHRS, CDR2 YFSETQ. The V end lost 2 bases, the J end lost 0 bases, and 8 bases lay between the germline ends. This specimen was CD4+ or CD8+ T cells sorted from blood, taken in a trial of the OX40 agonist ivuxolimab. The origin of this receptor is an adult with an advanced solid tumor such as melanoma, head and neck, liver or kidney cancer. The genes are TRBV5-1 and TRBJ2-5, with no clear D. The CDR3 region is CASSFSGDQETQYF. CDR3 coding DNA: TGCGCCAGCAGCTTCTCTGGGGACCAAGAGACCCAGTACTTC.